Below, 11 T cell receptor beta chains from the same sample are listed, as sequenced in a study of post-analysis software for immune sequencing data. No antigen has been identified for these receptors. Findings of the study overall: Among roughly 5 TRBV segments more frequent in patients than controls were TRBV5-6, TRBV5-1 and TRBV20-1.

TCR beta libraries were prepared from cDNA with unique molecular identifiers. TCRdb called the PCR reads again in MiXCR, with one record for every CDR3 protein. This table holds approximately 350,000 distinct CDR3 sequences, roughly 30% found once. Source material: blood. The receptors stem from a girl under 18 with multiple sclerosis.

This clonotype was detected a few times. An end of the junction does not agree with germline; a read error may underlie this. V usage is TRBV28 and J usage is TRBJ2-3; 9 nucleotides align to TRBD2. The CDR3 runs 16 residues. The V gene's germline CDR1 is MDHEN and CDR2 SYDVKM. CDR3 DNA: TGTGCCAGCAGTTTATTTCGCGGGGGGGCCCAAGATACGCGGTATTTT. Protein product: CASSLFRGGAQDTRYF.

This sequence joins TRBV29-1 and TRBJ2-2; D gene ambiguous. The CDR3 covers 14 residues. The V end lost 5 bases, the J end lost 6 bases, and 16 bases lay between the germline ends. Per the germline V gene, CDR1 is SQVTM and CDR2 is ANQGSEA. CDR3 sequence (DNA): TGCAGCGTTCGACACTCGTCAGGAGCCGGGGAGCTGTTTTTT. It translates to CSVRHSSGAGELFF.

This clonotype showed up just a few times. The rearrangement joins TRBV12-3 or TRBV12-4 to TRBJ1-2; no firm D call. The length of the CDR3 is 12 residues. Trimming left V 1 base short and J 13 bases short, with 13 bases between. CDR3 amino acids: CASSLEPPRCTF. The DNA for the CDR3 is TGTGCCAGCAGTTTAGAACCCCCCAGGTGCACCTTC.

This clonotype was counted a few times. The chain combines TRBV6-5 with TRBJ1-2; TRBD1 is a possible D gene (5 bases). The CDR3 is 12 amino acids. V was cut by 7 bases and J by 7 bases, with 13 bases left in between. Germline CDR1 is MNHEY and CDR2 is SVGAGI. CDR3 residues: CASTRGGTGYTF. The DNA of the CDR3 is TGTGCCAGCACCCGTGGGGGAACTGGCTACACCTTC.

The chain couples TRBV14 to TRBJ2-3, with TRBD1 as a possible D gene (8 bases). The V gene's germline CDR1 is SGHDN and CDR2 FVKESK. Trimming took off 6 bases at V and 14 bases at J, with 33 bases between the two ends. This CDR3 is built from 17 residues. CDR3 sequence: CASSQPGRDRSSFHRYF. DNA of the CDR3: TGTGCCAGCAGTCAACCTGGGAGGGACAGGTCCTCCTTTCACCGGTATTTT.

This clonotype was seen a handful of times. The V gene is TRBV7-2, the J gene TRBJ2-1; D gene uncertain. The CDR3 runs to 13 residues. The germline V and J ends were trimmed by 5 bases and 2 bases, with 7 bases remaining between them. Germline V gives CDR1 SGHTA, CDR2 FQGNSA. The CDR3 sequence: CASSPRTYNEQFF. DNA of the CDR3: TGTGCCAGCAGCCCCCGTACCTACAATGAGCAGTTCTTC. The whole variable domain, filled in from reference TRBV7-2 and TRBJ2-1, reads GAGVSQSPSNKVTEKGKDVELRCDPISGHTALYWYRQSLGQGLEFLIYFQGNSAPDKSGLPSDRFSAERTGGSVSTLTIQRTQQEDSAVYLCASSPRTYNEQFFGPGTRLTVL.

This chain joins TRBV4-3 and TRBJ1-4, with D perhaps TRBD1 (5 bases). This CDR3 is built from 16 residues. Germline V lookup: CDR1 LGHNA, CDR2 YSLEER. The V end was cut by 4 bases, the J end by 0 bases, with 12 bases between. CDR3 sequence (DNA): TGCGCCAGCAGCCGGGCAGGGCCGACAACTAATGAAAAACTGTTTTTT. Protein sequence: CASSRAGPTTNEKLFF.

The rearrangement uses TRBV9 and TRBJ2-6; TRBD1 agrees at 11 bases. CDR1 and CDR2 from the germline V gene are SGDLS and YYNGEE. There are 18 residues in the CDR3. J was trimmed by 4 bases and V by 4 bases; bases with no gene match: 10. The DNA for the CDR3 is TGTGCCAGCAGCCCAAGGACAGGGGGCGTGGAGGGGGCCAACGTCCTGACTTTC. This sequence encodes CASSPRTGGVEGANVLTF.

This clonotype was counted between two and nine times. This rearrangement joins TRBV10-3 to TRBJ2-1; 16 bases line up with TRBD2. V trimming: 4 bases; J trimming: 5 bases; junction bases outside the gene matches: 2. CDR1 is ENHRY, CDR2 SYGVKD, per germline. This CDR3 contains 16 residues. The CDR3 coding sequence is TGTGCCATCAGTGGGGGGACTAGCGGGGGGGACAATGAGCAGTTCTTC. It encodes CAISGGTSGGDNEQFF.

The genes are TRBV11-2 and TRBJ2-5; D is uncertain. Per the germline V gene, CDR1 is SGHAT and CDR2 is FQNNGV. This CDR3 has 13 residues. V lost 0 bases, J lost 5 bases, and 7 bases lay in between. CDR3 sequence reads: CASSLEVEETQYF. The CDR3 DNA reads TGTGCCAGCAGCTTAGAGGTGGAGGAGACCCAGTACTTC.

This clonotype was seen only a few times. The V gene is TRBV28, the J gene TRBJ2-3; D might be TRBD1 or TRBD2, each matching 7 bases. V was shortened by 5 bases and J by 4 bases, with 16 bases between the two germline ends. Looked up from germline, CDR1 is MDHEN and CDR2 is SYDVKM. The CDR3 has 15 amino acids. CDR3 region: CASSRGDSLPDTQYF. Written as DNA, the CDR3 is TGTGCCAGCAGTCGGGGGGACAGTCTCCCAGATACGCAGTATTTT.